The rows below give T cell receptor beta chains drawn from one sample of a study of T-cell reconstitution after alpha-beta-depleted transplantation in children. Each CDR3 protein is one row after TCRdb ran MiXCR on the PCR reads. The table has more than 400,000 distinct CDR3 sequences, 9.5% to 12% seen once; the top ten hold about 15%. Sample: PBMCs, mostly from graft donor cells, taken 180 days after TCRalphabeta/CD19-depleted stem cell transplant. These receptor sequences come from a female patient between 2 and 15 years old who had a stem cell transplant for aplastic anemia, so the T cells may come from the graft donor. Both conserved end residues are part of each CDR3. D genes are given only for firm matches. Some rows have no size entry. The others give once, few or many, or a class for an expanded clone.

j_gene: TRBJ2-3
d_gene: TRBD2
v_gene: TRBV5-4
abundance: .
CDR3aa: CASSNGGTSGSNTDTQYF
CDR3nt: TGTGCCAGCAGCAACGGGGGGACTAGCGGGAGTAACACAGATACGCAGTATTTT

j_gene: TRBJ2-7
d_gene: .
v_gene: TRBV4-3
abundance: few
CDR3aa: CASSQEVGFPYEQYF
CDR3nt: TGCGCCAGCAGCCAAGAAGTGGGGTTTCCCTACGAGCAGTACTTC

j_gene: TRBJ1-4
d_gene: .
v_gene: TRBV7-8
abundance: few
CDR3aa: CASSSMISEKLFF
CDR3nt: TGTGCCAGCAGCTCGATGATAAGTGAAAAACTGTTTTTT

j_gene: TRBJ2-1
d_gene: .
v_gene: TRBV25-1
abundance: .
CDR3aa: CASSESVTVINEQFF
CDR3nt: TGTGCCAGCAGTGAATCGGTAACAGTGATCAATGAGCAGTTCTTC

j_gene: TRBJ2-1
d_gene: TRBD2
v_gene: TRBV2
abundance: few
CDR3aa: CASSLRLAVWEQFF
CDR3nt: TGTGCCAGCAGTCTACGTCTAGCGGTATGGGAGCAGTTCTTC

j_gene: TRBJ2-3
d_gene: .
v_gene: TRBV5-1
abundance: many
CDR3aa: CASSGGNTDTQYF
CDR3nt: TGCGCCAGCAGCGGCGGGAACACAGATACGCAGTATTTT

j_gene: TRBJ2-3
d_gene: TRBD2
v_gene: TRBV27
abundance: .
CDR3aa: CASSRSLAGPMASTDTQYF
CDR3nt: TGTGCCAGCAGTCGGTCGCTAGCGGGACCAATGGCTAGCACAGATACGCAGTATTTT

j_gene: TRBJ2-1
d_gene: .
v_gene: TRBV20-1
abundance: few
CDR3aa: CSAGLGSSYNEQFF
CDR3nt: TGCAGTGCCGGCCTGGGGAGCTCCTACAATGAGCAGTTCTTC

j_gene: TRBJ1-4
d_gene: .
v_gene: TRBV5-1
abundance: few
CDR3aa: CASSFMGPATRGEKLFF
CDR3nt: TGCGCCAGCAGCTTTATGGGTCCAGCAACCCGGGGTGAAAAACTGTTTTTT

j_gene: TRBJ2-7
d_gene: TRBD2
v_gene: TRBV27
abundance: .
CDR3aa: CASSFSGIYSYEQYF
CDR3nt: TGTGCCAGCAGTTTCAGCGGGATTTACTCCTACGAGCAGTACTTC

j_gene: TRBJ2-1
d_gene: .
v_gene: TRBV15
abundance: few
CDR3aa: CATSRDITSYNEQFF
CDR3nt: TGTGCCACCAGCAGAGATATTACCTCCTACAATGAGCAGTTCTTC

j_gene: TRBJ2-1
d_gene: TRBD1
v_gene: TRBV20-1
abundance: few
CDR3aa: CSARLTGGNYNEQFF
CDR3nt: TGCAGTGCTAGGTTGACAGGGGGGAACTACAATGAGCAGTTCTTC

j_gene: TRBJ2-3
d_gene: .
v_gene: TRBV5-1
abundance: many
CDR3aa: CASSLGQATDTQYF
CDR3nt: TGCGCCAGCAGCTTGGGGCAGGCCACAGATACGCAGTATTTT

j_gene: TRBJ2-3
d_gene: .
v_gene: TRBV27
abundance: many
CDR3aa: CASSLTPLGGTDTQYF
CDR3nt: TGTGCCAGCAGTCTTACCCCGCTGGGAGGCACAGATACGCAGTATTTT

j_gene: TRBJ1-4
d_gene: .
v_gene: TRBV4-3
abundance: many
CDR3aa: CASSLQGDEKLFF
CDR3nt: TGCGCCAGCAGCCTTCAGGGCGATGAAAAACTGTTTTTT

j_gene: TRBJ1-2
d_gene: .
v_gene: TRBV7-2
abundance: few
CDR3aa: CAGGGINYGYTF
CDR3nt: TGTGCCGGAGGGGGAATTAACTATGGCTACACCTTC

j_gene: TRBJ2-1
d_gene: .
v_gene: TRBV4-3
abundance: .
CDR3aa: CASSQDPGDGINYNEQFF
CDR3nt: TGCGCCAGCAGCCAAGATCCAGGGGACGGGATTAACTACAATGAGCAGTTCTTC

j_gene: TRBJ1-2
d_gene: TRBD1
v_gene: TRBV7-9
abundance: .
CDR3aa: CASSLDRTGAGYGYTF
CDR3nt: TGTGCCAGCAGCTTAGACCGGACAGGGGCGGGCTATGGCTACACCTTC

j_gene: TRBJ2-2
d_gene: TRBD2
v_gene: TRBV5-1
abundance: many
CDR3aa: CASSTSGGGPGELFF
CDR3nt: TGCGCCAGCAGCACTAGCGGGGGCGGCCCCGGGGAGCTGTTTTTT

j_gene: TRBJ1-1
d_gene: .
v_gene: TRBV19
abundance: .
CDR3aa: CASKRGGGTNTEAFF
CDR3nt: TGTGCCAGTAAAAGGGGAGGAGGTACGAACACTGAAGCTTTCTTT

j_gene: TRBJ2-1
d_gene: .
v_gene: TRBV20-1
abundance: .
CDR3aa: CSASTLYAYNEQFF
CDR3nt: TGCAGTGCTAGTACTTTGTATGCTTACAATGAGCAGTTCTTC

j_gene: TRBJ2-7
d_gene: TRBD1
v_gene: TRBV5-1
abundance: .
CDR3aa: CASSLLPGGNSNEQYF
CDR3nt: TGCGCCAGCAGCTTACTTCCAGGGGGTAACAGCAACGAGCAGTACTTC

j_gene: TRBJ1-3
d_gene: .
v_gene: TRBV20-1
abundance: .
CDR3aa: CSARRLGSGNTIYF
CDR3nt: TGCAGTGCTAGAAGATTAGGTTCTGGAAACACCATATATTTT

j_gene: TRBJ2-5
d_gene: TRBD2
v_gene: TRBV20-1
abundance: .
CDR3aa: CSAREPLAGRRETQYF
CDR3nt: TGCAGTGCTAGAGAGCCGCTAGCGGGAAGGCGGGAGACCCAGTACTTC

j_gene: TRBJ1-5
d_gene: TRBD1
v_gene: TRBV12-3/TRBV12-4
abundance: few
CDR3aa: CASSFPTGAYSNQPQHF
CDR3nt: TGTGCCAGCAGTTTTCCGACAGGGGCATATAGCAATCAGCCCCAGCATTTT

j_gene: TRBJ2-1
d_gene: TRBD2
v_gene: TRBV9
abundance: .
CDR3aa: CASSVAGTTLYNEQFF
CDR3nt: TGTGCCAGCAGCGTAGCGGGGACTACACTATACAATGAGCAGTTCTTC

j_gene: TRBJ1-2
d_gene: TRBD1
v_gene: TRBV30
abundance: .
CDR3aa: CAWRGTGASYGYTF
CDR3nt: TGTGCCTGGAGGGGGACAGGGGCTAGCTATGGCTACACCTTC

j_gene: TRBJ1-2
d_gene: .
v_gene: TRBV28
abundance: few
CDR3aa: CASWGSTGYGYTF
CDR3nt: TGTGCCAGCTGGGGCAGTACGGGGTATGGCTACACCTTC

j_gene: TRBJ2-7
d_gene: .
v_gene: TRBV6-5
abundance: .
CDR3aa: CASSYFASYEQYF
CDR3nt: TGTGCCAGCAGTTACTTTGCCAGCTACGAGCAGTACTTC

j_gene: TRBJ2-1
d_gene: .
v_gene: TRBV20-1
abundance: few
CDR3aa: CSASVPGPGYNEQFF
CDR3nt: TGCAGTGCTAGCGTACCGGGACCCGGATACAATGAGCAGTTCTTC

j_gene: TRBJ2-1
d_gene: TRBD1
v_gene: TRBV11-2
abundance: few
CDR3aa: CASSLRLGTGGYNEQFF
CDR3nt: TGTGCCAGCAGCTTACGTTTGGGGACAGGGGGCTACAATGAGCAGTTCTTC

j_gene: TRBJ2-1
d_gene: .
v_gene: TRBV5-1
abundance: few
CDR3aa: CASSLEAASYNEQFF
CDR3nt: TGCGCCAGCAGCTTGGAAGCGGCGTCCTACAATGAGCAGTTCTTC

j_gene: TRBJ2-1
d_gene: .
v_gene: TRBV5-1
abundance: many
CDR3aa: CASSPGIRVYNEQFF
CDR3nt: TGCGCCAGCAGCCCCGGGATTAGGGTTTACAATGAGCAGTTCTTC

j_gene: TRBJ2-1
d_gene: .
v_gene: TRBV11-2
abundance: .
CDR3aa: CASSSGLSQAAEQFF
CDR3nt: TGTGCCAGCAGCTCAGGTCTATCTCAGGCCGCTGAGCAGTTCTTC

j_gene: TRBJ2-7
d_gene: .
v_gene: TRBV29-1
abundance: few
CDR3aa: CSVVQDYEQYF
CDR3nt: TGCAGCGTTGTACAGGACTACGAGCAGTACTTC

j_gene: TRBJ1-6
d_gene: TRBD1
v_gene: TRBV25-1
abundance: .
CDR3aa: CASSATGVNSPLHF
CDR3nt: TGTGCCAGCAGTGCGACAGGGGTTAATTCACCCCTCCACTTT

j_gene: TRBJ1-1
d_gene: TRBD1
v_gene: TRBV29-1
abundance: few
CDR3aa: CSVCPRQGATEVGTKAFF
CDR3nt: TGCAGCGTTTGCCCGAGACAGGGGGCAACCGAGGTCGGGACTAAAGCTTTCTTT

j_gene: TRBJ2-3
d_gene: TRBD1
v_gene: TRBV5-1
abundance: few
CDR3aa: CASSLGRQGSTDTQYF
CDR3nt: TGCGCCAGCAGCTTGGGACGACAGGGAAGCACAGATACGCAGTATTTT

j_gene: TRBJ2-1
d_gene: .
v_gene: TRBV6-2/TRBV6-3
abundance: .
CDR3aa: CASSKGGVSYNEQFF
CDR3nt: TGTGCCAGCAGCAAGGGGGGAGTCTCCTACAATGAGCAGTTCTTC

j_gene: TRBJ2-1
d_gene: .
v_gene: TRBV6-6
abundance: .
CDR3aa: CASSDNNEQFF
CDR3nt: TGTGCCAGCAGCGACAACAATGAGCAGTTCTTC

j_gene: TRBJ2-7
d_gene: TRBD1
v_gene: TRBV29-1
abundance: many
CDR3aa: CSVEGTGETYEQYF
CDR3nt: TGCAGCGTTGAGGGGACAGGGGAGACCTACGAGCAGTACTTC

j_gene: TRBJ2-7
d_gene: .
v_gene: TRBV28
abundance: .
CDR3aa: CASTRDVPYEQYF
CDR3nt: TGTGCCAGCACCCGGGACGTTCCCTACGAGCAGTACTTC

j_gene: TRBJ1-2
d_gene: .
v_gene: TRBV7-2
abundance: few
CDR3aa: CASSTQLGRSVGYTF
CDR3nt: TGTGCCAGCAGCACACAACTCGGCAGGTCTGTCGGCTACACCTTC

j_gene: TRBJ1-1
d_gene: .
v_gene: TRBV12-3/TRBV12-4
abundance: .
CDR3aa: CASSLPPAHTEAFF
CDR3nt: TGTGCCAGCAGTTTACCCCCTGCACACACTGAAGCTTTCTTT

j_gene: TRBJ2-1
d_gene: TRBD2
v_gene: TRBV14
abundance: few
CDR3aa: CASSRSLWTSGNNEQFF
CDR3nt: TGTGCCAGCAGCCGTTCACTCTGGACTAGCGGAAACAATGAGCAGTTCTTC

j_gene: TRBJ2-1
d_gene: .
v_gene: TRBV27
abundance: .
CDR3aa: CASSLSGGIHYNEQFF
CDR3nt: TGTGCCAGCAGTTTAAGTGGGGGAATTCACTACAATGAGCAGTTCTTC

j_gene: TRBJ1-5
d_gene: .
v_gene: TRBV20-1
abundance: few
CDR3aa: CSARHRTGNQPQHF
CDR3nt: TGCAGTGCTAGACATAGAACAGGGAATCAGCCCCAGCATTTT

j_gene: TRBJ1-2
d_gene: .
v_gene: TRBV5-1
abundance: many
CDR3aa: CASSRDRDTDYGYTF
CDR3nt: TGCGCCAGCAGCCGTGACAGAGATACTGACTATGGCTACACCTTC

j_gene: TRBJ1-2
d_gene: .
v_gene: TRBV20-1
abundance: many
CDR3aa: CSGVAQSSPYTF
CDR3nt: TGCAGTGGAGTGGCCCAAAGCTCACCCTACACCTTC

j_gene: TRBJ2-1
d_gene: TRBD2
v_gene: TRBV11-2
abundance: few
CDR3aa: CASSRSGSSVYEQFF
CDR3nt: TGTGCCAGCAGCCGAAGCGGGAGTTCCGTCTATGAGCAGTTCTTC

j_gene: TRBJ2-5
d_gene: TRBD2
v_gene: TRBV7-9
abundance: few
CDR3aa: CASRPLAGEGQETQYF
CDR3nt: TGTGCCAGCAGACCACTCGCGGGGGAGGGACAAGAGACCCAGTACTTC

j_gene: TRBJ1-2
d_gene: .
v_gene: TRBV12-3/TRBV12-4
abundance: few
CDR3aa: CASSSGGGLGYGYTF
CDR3nt: TGTGCCAGCAGTTCCGGGGGGGGACTAGGCTATGGCTACACCTTC

j_gene: TRBJ2-6
d_gene: .
v_gene: TRBV5-1
abundance: many
CDR3aa: CASSLLQSSGANVLTF
CDR3nt: TGCGCCAGCAGCTTGTTACAGAGCTCTGGGGCCAACGTCCTGACTTTC

j_gene: TRBJ2-1
d_gene: TRBD2
v_gene: TRBV29-1
abundance: .
CDR3aa: CSGGLARYNEQFF
CDR3nt: TGCAGCGGTGGACTAGCGCGGTACAATGAGCAGTTCTTC

j_gene: TRBJ1-1
d_gene: .
v_gene: TRBV5-6
abundance: few
CDR3aa: CASSSVGRRAMTTEAFF
CDR3nt: TGTGCCAGCAGCTCCGTGGGGAGACGCGCGATGACCACTGAAGCTTTCTTT